What follows describes a single T cell receptor (beta chain). Antigen unknown. Some clones are missing from TCRdb's copy, which holds only in-frame ones; the method was immunoSEQ multiplex PCR. The sample consists of roughly 110,000 clones, 88% of them appearing once. Germline-derived CDR1 and CDR2 are SGHTA and FQGTGA. The CDR3 contains 15 residues. V was pared by 5 bases and J by 2 bases, with 7 bases of the junction left unmatched. The data originate from a study of cytomegalovirus exposure and HLA in healthy donors. Study observations and caveats: Cytomegalovirus association was assigned to around 150 TCR beta chains. In a later analysis, first-cohort TCR clusters were found to tend to co-occur in the 90 to 150 validation repertoires.

The sequence derives from a woman between 18 and 29 years old in good health and CMV-seropositive. The chain joins TRBV7-3 to TRBJ1-2, with 8 bases lining up with TRBD1. The material sequenced was PBMCs. For the CDR3, the DNA is TGTGCCAGCAGCCCACGGACAGGGAGGAACTATGGCTACACCTTC. Translated, it gives CASSPRTGRNYGYTF.